Detailed here is one T cell receptor beta chain. This entry is derived from a study of tumor and adjacent non-tumor tissue in lung cancer. A modified ARM-PCR protocol with three rounds of nested PCR amplified TCRbeta. Each CDR3 protein is one row after TCRdb ran MiXCR on the multiplex PCR reads. In the table there are about 93,000 distinct CDR3 sequences, roughly 62% of which are singletons. The template was RNA from unsorted bulk tissue. CDR1 and CDR2 from the germline V gene are GTSNPN and SVGIG (reference sequence). Trimming took off 4 bases at V and 4 bases at J, with 7 bases between the two ends. CDR3 length equals 11 residues.

This sequence originates from a man between 65 and 80 years old with non-small cell lung cancer. V and J are TRBV30 and TRBJ1-1; D is unresolved. Sequencing was carried out using lung tumor tissue. The CDR3 DNA follows: TGTGCCTGGATGGGGAGCACTGAAGCTTTCTTT. Its translation is CAWMGSTEAFF.